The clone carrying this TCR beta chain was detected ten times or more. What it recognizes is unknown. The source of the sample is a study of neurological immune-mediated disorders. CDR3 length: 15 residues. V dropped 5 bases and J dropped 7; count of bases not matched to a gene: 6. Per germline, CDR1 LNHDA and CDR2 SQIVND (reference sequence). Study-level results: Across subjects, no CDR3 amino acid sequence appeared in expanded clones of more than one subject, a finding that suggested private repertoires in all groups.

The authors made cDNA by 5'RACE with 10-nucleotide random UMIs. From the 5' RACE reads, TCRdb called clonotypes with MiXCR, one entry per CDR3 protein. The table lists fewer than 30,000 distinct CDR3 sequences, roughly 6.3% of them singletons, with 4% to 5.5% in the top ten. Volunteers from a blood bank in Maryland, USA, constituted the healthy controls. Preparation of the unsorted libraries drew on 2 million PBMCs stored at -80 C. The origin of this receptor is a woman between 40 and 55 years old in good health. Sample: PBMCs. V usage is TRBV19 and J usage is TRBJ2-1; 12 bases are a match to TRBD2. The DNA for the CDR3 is TGTGCCAGTAGTGTGACTAGCGGGAGTATGAATGAGCAGTTCTTC. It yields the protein CASSVTSGSMNEQFF.